One and the same sample provided the 20 T cell receptor beta chains below, sequenced in a study of tumor and adjacent non-tumor tissue in lung cancer. This sample's RNA came from whole unsorted tissue. The normal lung tissue was taken more than 3 cm from the tumor edge. The library came from three nested PCR rounds adapted from ARM-PCR protocols. TCRdb recomputed calls from the multiplex PCR reads with MiXCR, one row per CDR3 protein. The sample carries 60,000 to 65,000 distinct CDR3 sequences, about 61% recorded once. The sample taken for sequencing was distant non-tumor lung tissue. These TCRs come from a man aged 70-80 years with non-small cell lung cancer.

Note on this clonotype: Sequence at one end of the junction differs from germline and may be a read error. The J gene is TRBJ2-5, the V gene TRBV6-5; the D gene is possibly TRBD2 (7 bases). Germline V gives CDR1 MNHEY, CDR2 SVGAGI. CDR3 length: 16 amino acids. CDR3 sequence reads: CASTTNPGGQGETQYF. The DNA of the CDR3 is TGTGCCAGCACTACTAACCCGGGGGGCCAGGGAGAGACGCAGTACTTC.

The CDR3 loop is CASSLTGADTGELFF. The CDR3 DNA follows: TGTGCCAGCAGCTTAACGGGGGCTGACACCGGGGAGCTGTTTTTT. The chain combines TRBV7-3 with TRBJ2-2; weak D call: TRBD1 (6 bases). The CDR3 has 15 residues. Germline assignment: CDR1 SGHTA and CDR2 FQGTGA. V dropped 0 bases and J dropped 3 bases, with 8 bases sitting between them.

V and J are TRBV2 and TRBJ2-7; tentative D call: TRBD2 (6 bases). CDR1 and CDR2 from the germline V gene are SNHLY and FYNNEI. The CDR3 contains 16 residues. Trimming shortened V by 3 bases and J by 1 base, and 16 bases separated the two germline ends. The DNA of the CDR3 is TGTGCCAGCAGTGAGCAGTTGGTGGCGGGGTCCTACGAGCAGTACTTC. Translation gives CASSEQLVAGSYEQYF. Based on the CDR3 plus reference TRBV2 and TRBJ2-7, the full variable domain is EPEVTQTPSHQVTQMGQEVILRCVPISNHLYFYWYRQILGQKVEFLVSFYNNEISEKSEIFDDQFSVERPDGSNFTLKIRSTKLEDSAMYFCASSEQLVAGSYEQYFGPGTRLTVT.

This clonotype has just a few counts. The V and J genes are TRBV25-1 and TRBJ2-2; TRBD1 agrees at 7 bases. J was trimmed by 3 bases and V by 1 base; bases with no gene match: 5. The CDR3 length is 16 residues. CDR1 is MGHDK, CDR2 SYGVNS, per germline. The CDR3 loop is CASSELGGGYTGELFF. CDR3 in DNA: TGTGCCAGCAGTGAATTAGGGGGCGGCTACACCGGGGAGCTGTTTTTT.

This clonotype appeared many times. J is TRBJ2-4 and V is TRBV6-2 or TRBV6-3; the D gene is possibly TRBD1 (6 bases). Germline values: CDR1 MNHEY, CDR2 SVGEGT. V dropped 10 bases and J dropped 0 bases, with 19 bases sitting between them. The CDR3 extends over 16 amino acids. CDR3: CATNSRGSLAKNIQYF. DNA of the CDR3: TGTGCCACCAACTCCAGGGGTAGTCTAGCCAAAAACATTCAGTACTTC.

A word on this clonotype: This clone may be a read error of a much larger clone one base away. The chain carries TRBV6-5 and TRBJ1-6; no clear D. This CDR3 contains 13 residues. V was clipped by 10 bases and J by 7 bases, with 14 bases between them. Germline CDR1 MNHEY, CDR2 SVGAGI. CDR3 in DNA: TGTGCCACCAAGGAGGGCGCCAATTCACCCCTCCACTTT. It is translated as CATKEGANSPLHF.

The table lists this clonotype with a few counts. This sequence joins TRBV7-9 and TRBJ1-5; D possibly corresponds to TRBD1 (5 bases). Trimming left V 4 bases short and J 4 bases short, with 14 bases between. Germline V CDR1 and CDR2: SEHNR, FQNEAQ (reference sequence). The CDR3 extends over 15 amino acids. The CDR3 loop is CASSSGRAGNQPQHF. CDR3 in DNA: TGTGCCAGCAGCTCCGGCAGGGCCGGGAATCAGCCCCAGCATTTT.

Notes on this clonotype: One end of the junction does not line up with germline, which may come from a read error. The gene calls are TRBV12-3 or TRBV12-4 and TRBJ1-1; D remains unclear. The CDR3 consists of 12 residues. The CDR3 here is CSSSLRPAEPFF. As DNA, the CDR3 is TGTTCCAGCAGTTTAAGGCCAGCAGAACCTTTCTTT.

A single count supports this clonotype. A much larger clonotype is one base distant, so this may be a read error. This chain joins TRBV5-4 and TRBJ2-3; 8 positions agree with TRBD1. The CDR3 contains 15 residues. From germline, CDR1 is SGHNT and CDR2 YYREEE (reference sequence). V was clipped by 1 base and J by 3 bases; unmatched bases: 4. The CDR3 DNA is TGTGCCAGCAGCTTGTGGGACAGGATGACAGATACGCAGTATTTT. It yields the protein CASSLWDRMTDTQYF.

With regard to this clonotype: A single base separates this from a much larger clone, so it may be a read error. The rearrangement joins TRBV30 to TRBJ2-7; 10 nucleotides agree with TRBD2. Germline values: CDR1 GTSNPN, CDR2 SVGIG (reference sequence). The CDR3 extends over 16 amino acids. The CDR3 protein is CAWSPARASGGYVQYF. CDR3 nucleotide sequence: TGTGCCTGGAGTCCAGCCCGGGCTAGCGGGGGCTACGTGCAGTACTTC.

Turning to this clonotype: A read error may produce the germline difference seen at one junction end. This chain connects TRBV10-3 to TRBJ2-7; D tentatively fits TRBD1 or TRBD2 (5 bases each). CDR1 is ENHRY, CDR2 SYGVKD, per germline. CDR3 length equals 13 residues. CDR3 in amino acids: CTIIEWGSYEQYF. CDR3 in DNA: TGTACCATCATTGAGTGGGGGTCCTACGAGCAGTACTTC.

Points on this clonotype: As the CDR3 is not closed by the conserved phenylalanine or tryptophan, this likely results from a read error. The rearrangement uses TRBV4-1 and TRBJ2-3; D is possibly TRBD2 (6 bases). Trimming removed 4 bases at V and 1 base at J, with 9 bases between. Germline CDR1 reads MGHRA; CDR2 reads YSYEKL. The CDR3 runs 14 residues. Here the CDR3 reads CASSLGSGTDTQYS. CDR3 in DNA: TGCGCCAGCAGCCTCGGGAGTGGCACAGATACGCAGTATTCT.

In the case of this clonotype: This may stem from a read error, because a much larger clone lies one nucleotide away. This chain uses TRBV28 with TRBJ2-5; 7 nucleotides align to TRBD1. Germline CDR1 MDHEN, CDR2 SYDVKM. The CDR3 extends over 14 amino acids. The CDR3 region has the DNA TGTGTCAGCACCAGACAGGGTATGGGAGAGACCCAGTACTTC. It translates to CVSTRQGMGETQYF.

This clonotype was counted at least ten times. The chain employs TRBV20-1 and TRBJ2-1; 10 bases align to TRBD2. With 6 bases clipped from V and 6 bases from J, the junction kept 11 bases outside the gene matches. The CDR3 is 15 residues long. Germline CDR1 DFQATT, CDR2 SNEGSKA (reference sequence). The DNA of the CDR3 is TGCAGTGCCCGAAGGGCTAGCGGGAGCCTCAATGAGCAGTTCTTC. As protein: CSARRASGSLNEQFF.

At least ten counts were recorded for this clonotype. This chain joins TRBV30 and TRBJ2-1, with D uncertain. Germline V gene data show CDR1 as GTSNPN and CDR2 as SVGIG (reference sequence). Trimming stripped 5 bases from V and 6 bases from J, with 8 bases between. The CDR3 totals 11 residues. CDR3 DNA sequence: TGTGCCTGGGCACGGATCAATGAGCAGTTCTTC. Protein sequence: CAWARINEQFF.

Concerning this clonotype itself: The final CDR3 position lacks the conserved phenylalanine or tryptophan, pointing to a likely read error. J is TRBJ1-5 and V is TRBV20-1; no reliable D call. CDR1 and CDR2 from the germline V gene are DFQATT and SNEGSKA (reference sequence). Trimming removed 2 bases from V and 7 bases from J, with 15 bases in between. CDR3 length: 14 residues. CDR3 bases: TGCAGTGCTAGACGACTTCAGAGTAACCAGCCCCAGCATTAT. It encodes CSARRLQSNQPQHY.

Comment on this clonotype: The CDR3 end shows no conserved phenylalanine or tryptophan, and so a read error is likely. The DNA is omitted, as the CDR3 cannot be located on it reliably, and the CDR3 follows TCRdb's listing. V is TRBV11-2 and J is TRBJ2-5; TRBD2 is the table's D call, not checked against the DNA. The CDR3 totals 14 residues, both ends included. CDR1 and CDR2 from the germline V gene are SGHAT and FQNNGV. CDR3 region: CASSSWEGQETQRL.

This clonotype was counted at least ten times. The J gene is TRBJ2-7, the V gene TRBV12-3 or TRBV12-4; TRBD1 is a possible D gene (6 bases). The ends were cut back, 6 bases at V and 3 bases at J, with 12 bases in the middle. The CDR3 extends over 13 amino acids. CDR3 nucleotide sequence: TGTGCCAGCAGCCGGGCAGGGGACTACGAGCAGTACTTC. Translating it yields CASSRAGDYEQYF.

The rearrangement joins TRBV10-2 to TRBJ1-2; no reliable D call. CDR3 length: 13 residues. Germline-derived CDR1 and CDR2 are WSHSY and SAAADI. Trimming left V 9 bases short and J 4 bases short, with 15 bases between. The DNA of the CDR3 is TGCGCCAGTAGTAATCAGGCGGGCTATGGCTACACCTTC. It codes for CASSNQAGYGYTF.

A few counts support this clonotype. Germline and junction disagree at one end, which may indicate a read error. The chain joins TRBV4-1 to TRBJ2-3; 10 nucleotides align to TRBD1. The J call may be wrong; the DNA end is better matched by TRBJ1-5. The CDR3 consists of 15 residues. The V gene's germline CDR1 is MGHRA and CDR2 YSYEKL. The CDR3: CASSQRDRGTDTQHF. The CDR3, as DNA: TGCGCCAGTAGCCAACGGGACAGGGGCACAGATACGCAGCATTTT.